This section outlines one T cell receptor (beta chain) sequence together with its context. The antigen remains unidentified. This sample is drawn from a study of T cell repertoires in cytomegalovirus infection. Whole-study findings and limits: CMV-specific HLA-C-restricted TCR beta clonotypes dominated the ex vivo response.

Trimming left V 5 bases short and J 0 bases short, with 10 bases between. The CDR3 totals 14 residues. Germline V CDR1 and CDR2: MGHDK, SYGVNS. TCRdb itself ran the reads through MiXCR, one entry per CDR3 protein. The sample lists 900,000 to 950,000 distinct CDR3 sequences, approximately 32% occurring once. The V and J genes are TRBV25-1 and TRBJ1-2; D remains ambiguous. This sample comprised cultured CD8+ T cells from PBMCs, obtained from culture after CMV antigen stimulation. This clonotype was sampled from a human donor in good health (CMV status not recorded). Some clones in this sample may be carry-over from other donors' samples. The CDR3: CASSSKISNYGYTF. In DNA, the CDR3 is TGTGCCAGCAGTTCAAAGATCTCTAACTATGGCTACACCTTC.